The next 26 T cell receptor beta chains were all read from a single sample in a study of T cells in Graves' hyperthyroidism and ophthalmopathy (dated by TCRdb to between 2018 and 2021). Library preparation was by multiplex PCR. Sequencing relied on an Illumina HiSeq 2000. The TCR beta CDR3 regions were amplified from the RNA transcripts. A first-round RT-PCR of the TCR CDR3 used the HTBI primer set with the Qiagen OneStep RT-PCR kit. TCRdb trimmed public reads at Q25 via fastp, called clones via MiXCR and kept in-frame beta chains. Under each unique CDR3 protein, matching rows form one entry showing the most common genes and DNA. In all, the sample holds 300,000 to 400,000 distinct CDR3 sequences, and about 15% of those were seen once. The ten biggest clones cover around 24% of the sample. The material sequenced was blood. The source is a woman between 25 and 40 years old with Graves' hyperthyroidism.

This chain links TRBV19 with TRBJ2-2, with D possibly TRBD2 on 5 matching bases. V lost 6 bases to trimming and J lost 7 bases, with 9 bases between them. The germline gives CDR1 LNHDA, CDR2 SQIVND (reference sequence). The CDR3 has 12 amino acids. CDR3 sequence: CASRNEGGELFF. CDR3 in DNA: TGTGCCAGTAGGAACGAGGGCGGGGAGCTGTTTTTT. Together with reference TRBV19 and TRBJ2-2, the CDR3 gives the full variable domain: DGGITQSPKYLFRKEGQNVTLSCEQNLNHDAMYWYRQDPGQGLRLIYYSQIVNDFQKGDIAEGYSVSREKKESFPLTVTSAQKNPTAFYLCASRNEGGELFFGEGSRLTVL.

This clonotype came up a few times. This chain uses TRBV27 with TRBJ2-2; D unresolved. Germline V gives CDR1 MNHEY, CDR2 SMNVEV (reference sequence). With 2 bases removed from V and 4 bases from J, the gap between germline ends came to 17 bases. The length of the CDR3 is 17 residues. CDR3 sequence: CASSLRGGPIPTGELFF. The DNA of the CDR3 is TGTGCCAGCAGTTTAAGAGGTGGCCCCATCCCCACCGGGGAGCTGTTTTTT.

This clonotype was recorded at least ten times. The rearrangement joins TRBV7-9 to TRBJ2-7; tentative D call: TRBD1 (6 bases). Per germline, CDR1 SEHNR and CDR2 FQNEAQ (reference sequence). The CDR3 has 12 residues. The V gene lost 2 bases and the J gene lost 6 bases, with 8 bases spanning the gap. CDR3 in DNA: TGTGCCAGCAGCTTATCAGGGGCCGAGCAGTACTTC. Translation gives CASSLSGAEQYF.

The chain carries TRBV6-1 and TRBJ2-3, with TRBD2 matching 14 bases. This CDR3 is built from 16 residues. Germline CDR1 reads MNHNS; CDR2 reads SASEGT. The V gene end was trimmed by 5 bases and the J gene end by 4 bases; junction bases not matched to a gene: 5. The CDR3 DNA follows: TGTGCCAGCAGTTTACCGACTAGCGGGAGGGCAGATACGCAGTATTTT. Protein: CASSLPTSGRADTQYF.

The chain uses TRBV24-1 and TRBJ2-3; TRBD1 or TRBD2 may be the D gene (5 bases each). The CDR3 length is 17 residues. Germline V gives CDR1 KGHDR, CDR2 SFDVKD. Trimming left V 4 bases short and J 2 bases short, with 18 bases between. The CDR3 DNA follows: TGTGCCACCAGTGACCGTAGGGACCACTACTACACAGATACGCAGTATTTT. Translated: CATSDRRDHYYTDTQYF.

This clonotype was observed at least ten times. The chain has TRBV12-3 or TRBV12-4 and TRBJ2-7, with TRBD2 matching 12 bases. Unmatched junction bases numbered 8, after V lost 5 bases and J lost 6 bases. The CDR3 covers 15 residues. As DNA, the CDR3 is TGTGCCAGCAGTAGACTAGCGGGAGCGCCTGTCGAGCAGTACTTC. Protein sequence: CASSRLAGAPVEQYF.

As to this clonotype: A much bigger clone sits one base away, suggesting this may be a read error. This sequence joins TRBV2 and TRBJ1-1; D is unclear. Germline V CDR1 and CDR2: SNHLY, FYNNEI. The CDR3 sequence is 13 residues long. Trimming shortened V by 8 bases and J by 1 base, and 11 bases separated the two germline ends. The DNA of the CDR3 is TGTGCCAGCGTGGTCGAGGGGAACACTGAAGCTTTCTTT. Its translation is CASVVEGNTEAFF.

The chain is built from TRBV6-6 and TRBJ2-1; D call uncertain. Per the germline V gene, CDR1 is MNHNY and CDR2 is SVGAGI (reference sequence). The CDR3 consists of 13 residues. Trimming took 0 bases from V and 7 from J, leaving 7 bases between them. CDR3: CASSYSGWNEQFF. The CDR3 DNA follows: TGTGCCAGCAGTTACTCGGGGTGGAATGAGCAGTTCTTC.

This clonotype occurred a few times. CDR3: CAWSRLAGVSNEQFF. CDR3 nucleotides: TGTGCCTGGAGTCGACTAGCGGGAGTGTCCAATGAGCAGTTCTTC. This chain joins TRBV30 and TRBJ2-1; 12 nucleotides match TRBD2. V lost 2 bases to trimming and J lost 6 bases; unmatched junction nucleotides: 5. CDR1 and CDR2 (germline): GTSNPN, SVGIG (reference sequence). The length of the CDR3 is 15 residues.

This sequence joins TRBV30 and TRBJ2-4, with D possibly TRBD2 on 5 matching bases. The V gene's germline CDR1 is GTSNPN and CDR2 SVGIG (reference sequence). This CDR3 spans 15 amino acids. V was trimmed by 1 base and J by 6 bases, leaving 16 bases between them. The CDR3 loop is CAWSGVARGLNIQYF. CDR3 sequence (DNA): TGTGCCTGGAGTGGAGTGGCCCGGGGATTAAACATTCAGTACTTC.

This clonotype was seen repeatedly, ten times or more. CDR3 nucleotides: TGTGCCAGCAGCGATACTCGTGGGACAGGGACTAATCAGCCCCAGCATTTT. Its protein product is CASSDTRGTGTNQPQHF. This sequence joins TRBV5-8 and TRBJ1-5; 9 bases line up with TRBD1. Trimming removed 4 bases from V and 4 bases from J; junction bases left unmatched: 12. This CDR3 is built from 17 residues. In germline, CDR1 is SGHTS, CDR2 YDEGEE.

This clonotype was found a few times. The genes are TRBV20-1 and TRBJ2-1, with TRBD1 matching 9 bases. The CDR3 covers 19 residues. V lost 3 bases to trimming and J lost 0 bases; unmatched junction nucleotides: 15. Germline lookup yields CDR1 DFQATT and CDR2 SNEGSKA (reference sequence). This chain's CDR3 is CSARGVGTGIADSYNEQFF. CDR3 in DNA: TGCAGTGCTAGGGGGGTTGGGACAGGGATCGCCGACTCCTACAATGAGCAGTTCTTC.

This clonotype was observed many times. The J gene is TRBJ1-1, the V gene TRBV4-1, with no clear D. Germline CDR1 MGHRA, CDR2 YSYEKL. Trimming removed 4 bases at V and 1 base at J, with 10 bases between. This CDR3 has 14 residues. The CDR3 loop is CASSRTPGNTEAFF. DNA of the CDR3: TGCGCCAGCAGCCGAACGCCAGGGAACACTGAAGCTTTCTTT.

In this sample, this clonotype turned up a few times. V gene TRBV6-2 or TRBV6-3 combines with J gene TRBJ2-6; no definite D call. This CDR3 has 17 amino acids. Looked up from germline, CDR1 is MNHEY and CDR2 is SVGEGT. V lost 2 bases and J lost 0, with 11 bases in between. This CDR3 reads CASSYAVSYSGANVLTF. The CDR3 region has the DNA TGTGCCAGCAGTTACGCGGTCTCTTACTCTGGGGCCAACGTCCTGACTTTC.

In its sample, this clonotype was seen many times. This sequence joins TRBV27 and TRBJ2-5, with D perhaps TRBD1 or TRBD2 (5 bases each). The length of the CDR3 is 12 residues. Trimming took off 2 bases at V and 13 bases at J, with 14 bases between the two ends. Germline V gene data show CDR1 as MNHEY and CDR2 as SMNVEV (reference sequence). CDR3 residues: CASSLPGATRYF. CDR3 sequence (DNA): TGTGCCAGCAGTTTACCCGGGGCTACACGGTACTTC.

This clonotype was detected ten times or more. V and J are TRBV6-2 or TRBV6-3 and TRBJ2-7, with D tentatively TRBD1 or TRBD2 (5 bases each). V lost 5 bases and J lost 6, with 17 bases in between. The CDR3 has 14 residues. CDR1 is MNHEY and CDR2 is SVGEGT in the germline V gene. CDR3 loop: CASSVQEVGREQYF. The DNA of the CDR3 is TGTGCCAGCAGTGTCCAGGAGGTGGGGCGCGAGCAGTACTTC.

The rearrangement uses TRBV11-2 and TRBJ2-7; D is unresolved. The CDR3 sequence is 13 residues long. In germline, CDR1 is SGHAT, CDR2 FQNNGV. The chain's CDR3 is CASSRSSLNEQYV. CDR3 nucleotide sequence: TGTGCCAGCTCACGGAGCAGTCTGAACGAGCAGTATGTC.

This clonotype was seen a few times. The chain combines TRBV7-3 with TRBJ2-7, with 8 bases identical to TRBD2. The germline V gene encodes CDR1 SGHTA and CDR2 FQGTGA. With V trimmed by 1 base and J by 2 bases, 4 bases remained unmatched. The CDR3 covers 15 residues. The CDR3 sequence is CASSLRAAGAYEQYF. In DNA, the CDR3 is TGTGCCAGCAGCTTAAGGGCAGCGGGAGCCTACGAGCAGTACTTC.

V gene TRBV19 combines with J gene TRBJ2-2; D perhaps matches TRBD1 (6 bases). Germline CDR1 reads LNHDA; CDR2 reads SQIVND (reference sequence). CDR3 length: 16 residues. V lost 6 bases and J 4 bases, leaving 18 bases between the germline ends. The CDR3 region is CASRPRAGEVTGELFF. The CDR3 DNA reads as TGTGCCAGTAGACCTCGGGCAGGGGAAGTCACCGGGGAGCTGTTTTTT.

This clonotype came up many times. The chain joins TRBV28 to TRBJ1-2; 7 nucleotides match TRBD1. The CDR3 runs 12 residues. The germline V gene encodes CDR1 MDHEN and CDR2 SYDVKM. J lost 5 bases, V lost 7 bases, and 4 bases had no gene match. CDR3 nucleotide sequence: TGTGCCAGCACGACAGGGAGGTATGGCTACACCTTC. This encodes CASTTGRYGYTF.

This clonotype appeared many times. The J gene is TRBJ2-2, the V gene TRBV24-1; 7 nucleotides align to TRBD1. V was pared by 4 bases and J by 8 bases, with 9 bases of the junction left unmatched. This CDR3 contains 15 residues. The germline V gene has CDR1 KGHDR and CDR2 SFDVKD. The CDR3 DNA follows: TGTGCCACCAGTGACACTTGGACAGGCGAAGGGGAGCTGTTTTTT. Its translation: CATSDTWTGEGELFF.

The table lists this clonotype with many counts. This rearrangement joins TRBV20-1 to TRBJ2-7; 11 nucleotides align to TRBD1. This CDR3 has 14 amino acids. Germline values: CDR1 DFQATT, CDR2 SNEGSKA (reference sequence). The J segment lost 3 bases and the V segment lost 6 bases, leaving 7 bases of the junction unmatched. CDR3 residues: CSAPSGQGVYEQYF. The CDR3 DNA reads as TGCAGTGCCCCGTCGGGACAGGGGGTCTACGAGCAGTACTTC.

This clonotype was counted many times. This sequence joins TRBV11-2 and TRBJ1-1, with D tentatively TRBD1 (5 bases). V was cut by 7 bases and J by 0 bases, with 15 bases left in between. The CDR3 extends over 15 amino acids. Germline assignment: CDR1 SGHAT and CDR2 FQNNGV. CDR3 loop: CASNSLGGLNTEAFF. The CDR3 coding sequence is TGTGCCAGCAATTCCTTGGGGGGTTTGAACACTGAAGCTTTCTTT.

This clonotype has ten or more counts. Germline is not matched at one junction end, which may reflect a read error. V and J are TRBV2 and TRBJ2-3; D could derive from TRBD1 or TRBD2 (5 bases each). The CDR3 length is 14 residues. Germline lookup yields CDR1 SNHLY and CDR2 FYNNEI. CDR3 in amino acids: CASSGAGDPDAQYF. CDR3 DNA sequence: TGTGCCAGCAGCGGCGCCGGGGACCCAGATGCGCAGTATTTT. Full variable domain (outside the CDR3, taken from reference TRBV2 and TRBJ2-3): EPEVTQTPSHQVTQMGQEVILRCVPISNHLYFYWYRQILGQKVEFLVSFYNNEISEKSEIFDDQFSVERPDGSNFTLKIRSTKLEDSAMYFCASSGAGDPDAQYFGPGTRLTVL.

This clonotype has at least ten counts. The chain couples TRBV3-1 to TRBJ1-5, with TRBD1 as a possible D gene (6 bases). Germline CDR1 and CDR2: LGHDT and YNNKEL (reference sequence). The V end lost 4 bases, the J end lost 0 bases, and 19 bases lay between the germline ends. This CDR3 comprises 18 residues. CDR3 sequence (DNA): TGTGCCAGCAGCCGCCTCGCAGGGGTTGATGATAGCAATCAGCCCCAGCATTTT. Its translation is CASSRLAGVDDSNQPQHF.

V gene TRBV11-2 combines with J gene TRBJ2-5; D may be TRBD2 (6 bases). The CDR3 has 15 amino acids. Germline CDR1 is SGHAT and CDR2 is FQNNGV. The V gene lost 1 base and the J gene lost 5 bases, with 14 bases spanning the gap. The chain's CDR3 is CASSLGLAEGETQYF. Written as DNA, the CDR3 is TGTGCCAGCAGCTTAGGTTTAGCGGAGGGGGAGACCCAGTACTTC.